A single sample is the source of the 27 T cell receptor beta chains below, sequenced in a study of blood T cell repertoires in COVID-19. Clones were sequenced by immunoSEQ multiplex PCR, and TCRdb holds only the in-frame ones, with some missing. The sample lists 150,000 to 200,000 clones, about 90% occurring once. Material for sequencing was peripheral blood. These receptors were collected from a man aged 30 to 45 with COVID-19, enrolled during active disease.

CDR3 DNA sequence: TGTGCCAGCGCCAACAGGGGCTTTGGAAACACCATATATTTT. This gives the protein CASANRGFGNTIYF. The chain uses TRBV18 and TRBJ1-3; 7 bases map to TRBD1. The germline gives CDR1 KGHSH, CDR2 LQKENI. The CDR3 is 14 residues long. The ends lost 8 bases at V and 3 bases at J; junction bases unmatched: 7. Full variable domain (rest looked up from reference TRBV18 and TRBJ1-3): NAGVMQNPRHLVRRRGQEARLRCSPMKGHSHVYWYRQLPEEGLKFMVYLQKENIIDESGMPKERFSAEFPKEGPSILRIQQVVRGDSAAYFCASANRGFGNTIYFGEGSWLTVV.

The V and J genes are TRBV30 and TRBJ2-7, with TRBD2 matching over 11 bases. This CDR3 has 19 amino acids. The germline gives CDR1 GTSNPN, CDR2 SVGIG (reference sequence). V lost 1 base and J lost 0; bases outside the gene matches: 14. The CDR3 bases are TGTGCCTGGAGTGACCCCCCGGGACTAGCGGTAATACTCTCCTACGAGCAGTACTTC. It translates to CAWSDPPGLAVILSYEQYF.

The CDR3 DNA reads as TGTGCCAGCAGTGACCACTCGGGGATCCTAAACATTCAGTACTTC. Its protein is CASSDHSGILNIQYF. This chain joins TRBV6-1 and TRBJ2-4; perhaps TRBD2 as D (5 bases). The CDR3 runs 15 residues. From germline, CDR1 is MNHNS and CDR2 SASEGT. V was pared by 3 bases and J by 6 bases, with 15 bases between.

The rearrangement joins TRBV10-3 to TRBJ2-5; 9 nucleotides match TRBD2. The CDR3 totals 16 residues. J lost 0 bases, V lost 3 bases, and 5 bases had no gene match. The germline CDR1 and CDR2 sequences are ENHRY and SYGVKD. In DNA form, the CDR3 reads TGTGCCATCAGTGATGAAAGCGGGAGGAACCAAGAGACCCAGTACTTC. Translation gives CAISDESGRNQETQYF.

The chain is built from TRBV2 and TRBJ2-5; D unclear. From germline, CDR1 is SNHLY and CDR2 FYNNEI. The CDR3 length is 12 residues. Trimming shortened V by 5 bases and J by 5 bases, and 9 bases separated the two germline ends. CDR3 nucleotides: TGTGCCAGCAGTCCTCGAGGTGAGACCCAGTACTTC. It yields the protein CASSPRGETQYF.

The genes are TRBV9 and TRBJ1-2; maybe TRBD1 (5 bases). With 3 bases removed from V and 5 bases from J, the gap between germline ends came to 11 bases. Germline CDR1 SGDLS, CDR2 YYNGEE. The CDR3 spans 13 residues. The CDR3 region has the DNA TGTGCCAGCAGCGAGACAGTTTCTTATGGCTACACCTTC. This gives the protein CASSETVSYGYTF. Variable domain in full (rest from reference TRBV9 and TRBJ1-2): DSGVTQTPKHLITATGQRVTLRCSPRSGDLSVYWYQQSLDQGLQFLIQYYNGEERAKGNILERFSAQQFPDLHSELNLSSLELGDSALYFCASSETVSYGYTFGSGTRLTVV.

Comments on this clone: Other DNA sequences in this sample translate to the same CDR3. The chain is built from TRBV6-5 and TRBJ1-1; 7 nucleotides line up with TRBD1. CDR3 size: 15 residues. J was trimmed by 4 bases and V by 0 bases; bases with no gene match: 5. The germline V gene has CDR1 MNHEY and CDR2 SVGAGI. This chain's CDR3 is CASSYSRQGGTEAFF. CDR3 in DNA: TGTGCCAGCAGTTACTCGAGACAGGGTGGCACTGAAGCTTTCTTT.

This chain uses TRBV6-2 or TRBV6-3 with TRBJ2-7, with TRBD1 identical over 7 bases. J was trimmed by 3 bases and V by 5 bases; bases with no gene match: 10. This CDR3 has 15 amino acids. Germline CDR1 and CDR2: MNHEY and SVGEGT. CDR3 DNA: TGTGCCAGCAGTGAGACAGGGAATTTTGACTACGAGCAGTACTTC. Its translation: CASSETGNFDYEQYF.

The chain carries TRBV28 and TRBJ1-6, with TRBD1 matching over 7 bases. Trimming at V came to 6 bases and at J to 3 bases, leaving 2 bases not matched to a gene. The germline CDR1 and CDR2 sequences are MDHEN and SYDVKM. The CDR3 is 14 amino acids. The CDR3 sequence: CASRDRSYNSPLHF. CDR3 sequence (DNA): TGTGCCAGCAGGGACAGGAGCTATAATTCACCCCTCCACTTT.

The rearrangement links TRBV21-1 to TRBJ1-6. TRBV21-1 is listed as a pseudogene. The CDR3 length is 18 residues. The CDR3 DNA reads as TGTGCCCCAGCAGAAAGGGTTGGATGGGAGGCGAAGAATTCACCCCTCCACTTT. It specifies CAPAERVGWEAKNSPLHF.

This chain joins TRBV7-9 and TRBJ1-5; no clear D. Germline V gene lookup returns CDR1 SEHNR and CDR2 FQNEAQ (reference sequence). The CDR3 has 15 residues. Trimming left V 1 base short and J 0 bases short, with 7 bases between. CDR3 in amino acids: CASSLGEVSNQPQHF. DNA for the CDR3: TGTGCCAGCAGCTTAGGCGAGGTTAGCAATCAGCCCCAGCATTTT.

A single count supports this clone. The rearrangement joins TRBV27 to TRBJ1-1, with D uncertain. The CDR3 has 14 amino acids. The V and J ends lost 3 bases and 4 bases respectively, with 12 bases between them. Germline loops: CDR1 MNHEY, CDR2 SMNVEV (reference sequence). CDR3 in amino acids: CASSLEHSGTEAFF. CDR3 bases: TGTGCCAGCAGTTTGGAGCATTCGGGCACTGAAGCTTTCTTT.

The V gene is TRBV5-1, the J gene TRBJ1-5; 9 bases are a match to TRBD1. There are 14 residues in the CDR3. The V gene's germline CDR1 is SGHRS and CDR2 YFSETQ. V shed 3 bases and J 6 bases; nucleotides not matched to a gene: 4. The chain's CDR3 is CASSSDRGGQPQHF. CDR3 coding DNA: TGCGCCAGCAGCTCTGACAGGGGGGGTCAGCCCCAGCATTTT.

V is TRBV7-2 and J is TRBJ2-5, with D perhaps TRBD2 (5 bases). Germline V gives CDR1 SGHTA, CDR2 FQGNSA. The V and J ends lost 6 bases and 5 bases respectively, with 13 bases between them. There are 13 residues in the CDR3. The CDR3 loop is CASSERAVETQYF. The CDR3, as DNA: TGTGCCAGCAGTGAGAGGGCAGTGGAGACCCAGTACTTC.

The gene calls are TRBV11-3 and TRBJ1-3, with D possibly matching TRBD1 (5 bases). CDR1 SGHNT and CDR2 YENEEA come from the germline V gene. Trimming cost V 0 bases and J 7 bases, with 7 bases left between them. The CDR3 is 13 residues long. For the CDR3, the DNA is TGTGCCAGCAGCTTAGATGGGGCGAACACCATATATTTT. This encodes CASSLDGANTIYF.

The chain has TRBV27 and TRBJ1-6; 8 bases are shared with TRBD1. J was trimmed by 3 bases and V by 6 bases; bases with no gene match: 4. Germline lookup yields CDR1 MNHEY and CDR2 SMNVEV (reference sequence). This CDR3 is built from 15 residues. The CDR3 loop reads CASRPGQVYNSPLHF. Written as DNA, the CDR3 is TGTGCCAGCAGACCGGGACAGGTCTATAATTCACCCCTCCACTTT.

The chain recombines TRBV5-6 with TRBJ2-1, with TRBD1 matching 8 bases. This CDR3 is 15 amino acids long. Germline trimming cut 4 bases from V and 4 bases from J; bases unmatched to any gene: 7. In germline, CDR1 is SGHDT, CDR2 YYEEEE. Here the CDR3 reads CASSGAGTGYNEQFF. CDR3 DNA sequence: TGTGCCAGCAGCGGAGCCGGGACAGGTTACAATGAGCAGTTCTTC.

Only one count was recorded for this clone. This rearrangement joins TRBV3-1 (or the pseudogene TRBV3-2) to TRBJ2-7; D is possibly TRBD1 (6 bases). This CDR3 has 15 amino acids. V gave up 1 base and J gave up 3 bases, with 13 bases separating them. CDR1 and CDR2 (germline): LGHDT, YNNKEL (reference sequence). CDR3 bases: TGTGCCAGCAGCCAAGCAGGGGCGTCTTACTACGAGCAGTACTTC. It encodes CASSQAGASYYEQYF.

V usage is TRBV19 and J usage is TRBJ1-2, with D hard to call. Looked up from germline, CDR1 is LNHDA and CDR2 is SQIVND (reference sequence). This CDR3 is 14 amino acids long. Trimming took off 5 bases at V and 4 bases at J, with 14 bases between the two ends. CDR3 sequence: CASSAESRSYGYTF. CDR3 sequence (DNA): TGTGCCAGTAGTGCGGAGTCTCGGAGCTATGGCTACACCTTC.

The rearrangement joins TRBV7-3 to TRBJ1-2, with D possibly TRBD1 on 6 matching bases. There are 14 residues in the CDR3. The germline gives CDR1 SGHTA, CDR2 FQGTGA. Trimming pared 5 bases from V and 7 bases from J, leaving 17 bases between. In DNA form, the CDR3 reads TGTGCCAGCAGCCCACAGGGTAGCAGAGCTGGCTACACCTTC. Protein product: CASSPQGSRAGYTF.

This chain links TRBV10-2 with TRBJ1-2; 7 bases fit TRBD1. With V trimmed by 5 bases and J by 8 bases, 8 bases remained unmatched. The V gene's germline CDR1 is WSHSY and CDR2 SAAADI. This CDR3 is built from 13 residues. Here the CDR3 DNA reads TGCGCCAGCAGTCCTTTACAGGGGAGGGGCTACACCTTC. Translated: CASSPLQGRGYTF.

The chain employs TRBV5-1 and TRBJ1-4, with D tentatively TRBD1 (5 bases). This CDR3 spans 15 amino acids. CDR1 and CDR2 (germline): SGHRS, YFSETQ. Trimming removed 0 bases from V and 5 bases from J, with 11 bases in between. This CDR3 is CASSLDGTLNEKLFF. The DNA of the CDR3 is TGCGCCAGCAGCTTGGATGGGACTTTGAATGAAAAACTGTTTTTT.

This chain connects TRBV6-4 to TRBJ1-4, with D perhaps matching TRBD1 (5 bases). The V gene lost 2 bases and the J gene lost 7 bases, with 14 bases spanning the gap. The CDR3 is 15 residues long. CDR1 and CDR2 (germline): MRHNA, SNTAGT. The CDR3 sequence is CASSDPAGNSEKLFF. The CDR3 DNA is TGTGCCAGCAGTGACCCCGCAGGGAATAGTGAAAAACTGTTTTTT.

This chain connects TRBV7-2 to TRBJ2-2, with TRBD2 identical over 8 bases. The CDR3 loop spans 17 amino acids. CDR1 and CDR2 from the germline V gene are SGHTA and FQGNSA. V lost 0 bases and J lost 6; bases outside the gene matches: 9. The CDR3 DNA sequence: TGTGCCAGCAGCTTAGCATCGGTAGCGGGAAACCCCGGGGAGCTGTTTTTT. Residues: CASSLASVAGNPGELFF.

The chain couples TRBV19 to TRBJ2-5; possible D gene TRBD2, 6 bases. Per the germline V gene, CDR1 is LNHDA and CDR2 is SQIVND (reference sequence). Trimming pared 0 bases from V and 4 bases from J, leaving 15 bases between. This CDR3 contains 16 residues. Here the CDR3 reads CASSIDGGAPLETQYF. The CDR3 nucleotides are TGTGCCAGTAGTATAGATGGCGGGGCCCCCTTAGAGACCCAGTACTTC. Using reference TRBV19 and TRBJ2-5 for the parts outside the CDR3, the full variable domain is DGGITQSPKYLFRKEGQNVTLSCEQNLNHDAMYWYRQDPGQGLRLIYYSQIVNDFQKGDIAEGYSVSREKKESFPLTVTSAQKNPTAFYLCASSIDGGAPLETQYFGPGTRLLVL.

CDR3 in DNA: TGTGCCAGCAGCGTAAACAGGGGCATGAACACTGAAGCTTTCTTT. Translated, it gives CASSVNRGMNTEAFF. The J gene is TRBJ1-1, the V gene TRBV6-5; 7 positions agree with TRBD1. CDR1 is MNHEY, CDR2 SVGAGI, per germline. V gave up 6 bases and J gave up 0 bases; unmatched junction bases: 7. This CDR3 is 15 amino acids long.

The rearrangement uses TRBV28 and TRBJ2-7, with D tentatively TRBD1 (7 bases). The CDR3 has 14 residues. With 7 bases removed from V and 3 bases from J, the gap between germline ends came to 16 bases. The germline V gene encodes CDR1 MDHEN and CDR2 SYDVKM. CDR3 coding DNA: TGTGCCAGCACCCCAGGGGGGAAAGACTACGAGCAGTACTTC. Translating it yields CASTPGGKDYEQYF.